The 23 T cell receptor beta chains below were found in one sample sequenced in a study of OX40 agonist ivuxolimab in advanced cancers. Here immunoSEQ multiplex PCR was the method, and the copy in TCRdb shows in-frame clones only, minus some. The sample consists of around 57,000 clones, roughly 85% of them appearing once. The sequencing used CD4+ or CD8+ T cells sorted from blood, collected in a trial of the OX40 agonist ivuxolimab. The receptors were gathered from an adult with an advanced solid tumor such as melanoma, head and neck, liver or kidney cancer.

This chain joins TRBV11-2 and TRBJ2-1; tentatively, D is TRBD2 (5 bases). The CDR3 sequence is 12 residues long. Germline-derived CDR1 and CDR2 are SGHAT and FQNNGV. V was shortened by 0 bases and J by 9 bases, with 6 bases between the two germline ends. The CDR3 DNA reads TGTGCCAGCAGCTTAGAAGGACTTGAGCAGTTCTTC. Its protein product is CASSLEGLEQFF.

This chain connects TRBV15 to TRBJ1-1, with no clear D. V was pared by 4 bases and J by 3 bases, with 12 bases between. There are 14 residues in the CDR3. The germline V gene has CDR1 LNHNV and CDR2 YYDKDF (reference sequence). This chain's CDR3 is CATSKQIGDTEAFF. The CDR3 bases are TGTGCCACCAGCAAACAGATTGGGGACACTGAAGCTTTCTTT.

V and J are TRBV2 and TRBJ1-5; no firm D call. This CDR3 is 17 amino acids long. V lost 4 bases to trimming and J lost 10 bases, with 26 bases between them. The V gene's germline CDR1 is SNHLY and CDR2 FYNNEI. CDR3 nucleotides: TGTGCCAGCAGTGTTTTAGCCGACACCCCGATATCGTACCCCCAGCATTTT. This translates into CASSVLADTPISYPQHF.

The chain employs TRBV5-1 and TRBJ2-7; 7 bases line up with TRBD2. Unmatched junction bases numbered 8, after V lost 2 bases and J lost 0 bases. The CDR3 covers 16 residues. Germline-derived CDR1 and CDR2 are SGHRS and YFSETQ. As DNA, the CDR3 is TGCGCCAGCAGCTTTAGCCTAGCGGAAAGCTCCTACGAGCAGTACTTC. Translation gives CASSFSLAESSYEQYF.

The V and J genes are TRBV20-1 and TRBJ2-5, with D unresolved. V lost 3 bases and J lost 4, with 3 bases in between. The CDR3 contains 10 residues. The V gene's germline CDR1 is DFQATT and CDR2 SNEGSKA (reference sequence). The CDR3 nucleotides are TGCAGTGCTAGCGTAGAGACCCAGTACTTC. The encoded protein is CSASVETQYF.

The chain couples TRBV5-6 to TRBJ2-3; 9 positions match TRBD2. J lost 5 bases, V lost 0 bases, and 4 bases had no gene match. This CDR3 region has 15 residues. Germline V gene data show CDR1 as SGHDT and CDR2 as YYEEEE. For the CDR3, the DNA is TGTGCCAGCAGCTTGGCCGGACTAGCGATAGATACGCAGTATTTT. It specifies CASSLAGLAIDTQYF.

The chain joins TRBV9 to TRBJ1-2, with TRBD1 as a possible D gene (6 bases). Germline lookup yields CDR1 SGDLS and CDR2 YYNGEE. The CDR3 sequence is 12 residues long. Trimming shortened V by 3 bases and J by 6 bases, and 9 bases separated the two germline ends. CDR3: CASSGRTDGYTF. CDR3 in DNA: TGTGCCAGCAGCGGAAGGACAGATGGCTACACCTTC. The full variable domain, its missing parts supplied by reference TRBV9 and TRBJ1-2, is DSGVTQTPKHLITATGQRVTLRCSPRSGDLSVYWYQQSLDQGLQFLIQYYNGEERAKGNILERFSAQQFPDLHSELNLSSLELGDSALYFCASSGRTDGYTFGSGTRLTVV.

The chain joins TRBV5-1 to TRBJ2-5; D call uncertain. Trimming took off 1 base at V and 5 bases at J, with 9 bases between the two ends. This CDR3 spans 13 amino acids. From germline, CDR1 is SGHRS and CDR2 YFSETQ. The CDR3, as DNA: TGCGCCAGCAGCTTGTCAGCTGCCGAGACCCAGTACTTC. This encodes CASSLSAAETQYF.

This chain uses TRBV6-5 with TRBJ2-3, with 11 bases that match TRBD2. The V segment lost 6 bases and the J segment 6 bases; nucleotides outside the gene matches: 5. This CDR3 has 14 residues. Germline V lookup: CDR1 MNHEY, CDR2 SVGAGI. The CDR3 reads CASSGTSGGDTQYF. The CDR3 DNA is TGTGCCAGCAGCGGGACTAGCGGAGGGGATACGCAGTATTTT.

This clone was seen only a few times. CDR3: CASSLTKSGELFF. The CDR3 coding sequence is TGTGCCAGCAGTCTTACTAAGAGCGGGGAGCTGTTTTTT. This chain joins TRBV7-3 and TRBJ2-2; no clear D. Germline assignment: CDR1 SGHTA and CDR2 FQGTGA. The CDR3 consists of 13 residues. Trimming left V 6 bases short and J 7 bases short, with 12 bases between.

The V and J genes are TRBV5-1 and TRBJ2-5, with 14 bases lining up with TRBD2. The junction had 15 bases not matched to a gene; V was cut back by 0 bases and J by 2 bases. The germline V gene has CDR1 SGHRS and CDR2 YFSETQ. The CDR3 is 21 amino acids. The CDR3 protein is CASSLALWGTSGSGVQETQYF. The CDR3 nucleotides are TGCGCCAGCAGCTTGGCGCTTTGGGGGACTAGCGGGAGTGGTGTACAAGAGACCCAGTACTTC.

V and J are TRBV30 and TRBJ2-1, with 10 positions matching TRBD2. CDR1 is GTSNPN, CDR2 SVGIG, per germline (reference sequence). J was trimmed by 5 bases and V by 7 bases; bases with no gene match: 2. The CDR3 runs to 12 residues. CDR3 nucleotide sequence: TGTGCCTTCGGACTAGCGGACAATGAGCAGTTCTTC. This translates into CAFGLADNEQFF.

The rearrangement joins TRBV5-4 to TRBJ2-7, with D perhaps matching TRBD1 (5 bases). The length of the CDR3 is 12 residues. V was shortened by 1 base and J by 5 bases, with 7 bases between the two germline ends. Germline V gene sequence: CDR1 SGHNT, CDR2 YYREEE (reference sequence). Here the CDR3 DNA reads TGTGCCAGCAGCTTGTGGGGCAACGAGCAGTACTTC. Amino acids: CASSLWGNEQYF.

The chain combines TRBV28 with TRBJ2-2; 7 bases map to TRBD2. The germline V gene has CDR1 MDHEN and CDR2 SYDVKM. Trimming removed 2 bases from V and 3 bases from J; junction bases left unmatched: 6. This CDR3 has 16 residues. CDR3 sequence reads: CASSLLSGTDTGELFF. CDR3 in DNA: TGTGCCAGCAGTTTACTCAGCGGGACCGACACCGGGGAGCTGTTTTTT.

The rearrangement links TRBV2 to TRBJ2-1, with TRBD2 matching 9 bases. After removal of 4 bases from V and 9 bases from J, the junction contained 4 bases not matched to a gene. This CDR3 is 13 amino acids long. CDR1 and CDR2 (germline): SNHLY, FYNNEI. CDR3 nucleotides: TGTGCCAGCAGTGTGCCTAGCGGGGTTGAGCAGTTCTTC. Translation gives CASSVPSGVEQFF.

V is TRBV7-2 and J is TRBJ2-5, with TRBD2 matching over 13 bases. V trimming: 5 bases; J trimming: 7 bases; junction bases outside the gene matches: 7. The CDR3 consists of 15 residues. Per the germline V gene, CDR1 is SGHTA and CDR2 is FQGNSA. This CDR3 is CASSPWTSGSGTQYF. CDR3 DNA: TGTGCCAGCAGCCCCTGGACTAGCGGGAGTGGGACCCAGTACTTC.

The chain combines TRBV15 with TRBJ1-5; 7 nucleotides align to TRBD1. This CDR3 is 15 amino acids long. With 0 bases clipped from V and 4 bases from J, the junction kept 3 bases outside the gene matches. Germline lookup yields CDR1 LNHNV and CDR2 YYDKDF (reference sequence). CDR3 sequence (DNA): TGTGCCACCAGCAGAGATCCGGGACAGAATCAGCCCCAGCATTTT. It yields the protein CATSRDPGQNQPQHF.

The CDR3 sequence is CASSLASYGYTF. DNA for the CDR3: TGTGCCAGCAGCTTAGCAAGCTATGGCTACACCTTC. The rearrangement links TRBV7-2 to TRBJ1-2; D unresolved. The V end was cut by 0 bases, the J end by 4 bases, with 3 bases between. The CDR3 length is 12 residues. Germline CDR1 and CDR2: SGHTA and FQGNSA.

A few counts support this clone. This sequence joins TRBV28 and TRBJ2-7; possibly TRBD2 for D (6 bases). The CDR3 loop spans 14 amino acids. Germline V gives CDR1 MDHEN, CDR2 SYDVKM. V was pared by 5 bases and J by 0 bases, with 11 bases between. The DNA of the CDR3 is TGTGCCAGCAGTCCCGGGGGAAGCTCCTACGAGCAGTACTTC. Protein product: CASSPGGSSYEQYF.

The chain combines TRBV28 with TRBJ2-1; 9 positions match TRBD1. This CDR3 has 16 amino acids. Germline CDR1 is MDHEN and CDR2 is SYDVKM. Unmatched junction bases numbered 10, after V lost 3 bases and J lost 7 bases. CDR3 sequence reads: CASSLFGTGRRNEQFF. CDR3 nucleotide sequence: TGTGCCAGCAGTTTGTTTGGGACAGGGCGTAGGAATGAGCAGTTCTTC.

This chain links TRBV9 with TRBJ2-1; TRBD2 agrees at 8 bases. This CDR3 is 15 amino acids long. CDR1 and CDR2 (germline): SGDLS, YYNGEE. Trimming took 4 bases from V and 7 from J; bases not matched to a gene: 10. This CDR3 is CASSSTGTSGNEQFF. CDR3 DNA: TGTGCCAGCAGCTCAACCGGGACTAGTGGTAATGAGCAGTTCTTC. Full variable domain (rest looked up from reference TRBV9 and TRBJ2-1): DSGVTQTPKHLITATGQRVTLRCSPRSGDLSVYWYQQSLDQGLQFLIQYYNGEERAKGNILERFSAQQFPDLHSELNLSSLELGDSALYFCASSSTGTSGNEQFFGPGTRLTVL.

This chain connects TRBV4-1 to TRBJ2-2; 11 bases match TRBD1. Losses at the gene ends were 4 bases for V and 5 bases for J; bases not matched to a gene: 6. Germline CDR1 MGHRA, CDR2 YSYEKL. The CDR3 consists of 16 residues. CDR3 protein: CASSPGQGAKTGELFF. The CDR3 region has the DNA TGCGCCAGCAGCCCAGGACAGGGGGCTAAAACCGGGGAGCTGTTTTTT.

The chain employs TRBV13 and TRBJ2-5, with no clear D. Germline V CDR1 and CDR2: PRHDT, FYEKMQ (reference sequence). Trimming pared 5 bases from V and 3 bases from J, leaving 13 bases between. The CDR3 sequence is 14 residues long. CDR3 protein: CASSPLGRKETQYF. The CDR3 coding sequence is TGTGCCAGCAGCCCACTTGGACGCAAAGAGACCCAGTACTTC. Looking up the rest from reference TRBV13 and TRBJ2-5 gives the full variable domain: AAGVIQSPRHLIKEKRETATLKCYPIPRHDTVYWYQQGPGQDPQFLISFYEKMQSDKGSIPDRFSAQQFSDYHSELNMSSLELGDSALYFCASSPLGRKETQYFGPGTRLLVL.